A selection of T cell receptor beta chains follows, all from one sample in a study of siplizumab effects on memory and regulatory T cells. The assay was immunoSEQ multiplex PCR, and TCRdb's table has in-frame clones only and misses some. Among around 100,000 clones listed, about 91% were seen once. The specimen sequenced was CD4+ T cells sorted from blood. The receptor set was obtained from a human donor in good health. Each CDR3 is given with its conserved first and last residue. The order of the fields is V gene, J gene, D gene, CDR3 DNA, CDR3 protein. A D gene is named only where the DNA matches it firmly.

TRBV5-1	TRBJ1-2	-	TGCGCCAGCAGCAGAGCCAGGGGCGAGGGTACCTATGGCTACACCTTC	CASSRARGEGTYGYTF
TRBV19	TRBJ1-3	-	TGTGCCAGTAGTATAAATACTGGAAACACCATATATTTT	CASSINTGNTIYF
TRBV19	TRBJ1-1	-	TGTGCCAGTAATGAGAACACTGAAGCTTTCTTT	CASNENTEAFF
TRBV6-5	TRBJ1-2	TRBD1	TGTGCCACCCAACCGACAGGGTCTAACTATGGCTACACCTTC	CATQPTGSNYGYTF
TRBV4-3	TRBJ2-3	TRBD2	TGCGCCAGCAGCCAAGACCCCAGCGGGGGGGCATTAGATACGCAGTATTTT	CASSQDPSGGALDTQYF
TRBV5-1	TRBJ2-7	TRBD2	TGCGCCAGCAGCTTATCCGGGACGGGGGGGTACGAGCAGTACTTC	CASSLSGTGGYEQYF
TRBV28	TRBJ1-1	TRBD1	TGTGCCAGCAGTACCCCGGGACAGGGGAGTACTGAAGCTTTCTTT	CASSTPGQGSTEAFF
TRBV6-1	TRBJ2-1	TRBD2	TGTGCCAGCAGTGAGCGGGGGAGCTCCTACAATGAGCAGTTCTTC	CASSERGSSYNEQFF
TRBV7-2	TRBJ2-7	TRBD1	TGTGCCAGCAGCTTAGCCGGGACAGGGCCCCACGAGCAGTACTTC	CASSLAGTGPHEQYF
TRBV7-8	TRBJ2-1	TRBD2	TGTGCCAGCAGCTTATCCGCTAGCGGTTCCTACAATGAGCAGTTCTTC	CASSLSASGSYNEQFF
TRBV28	TRBJ2-3	-	TGTGCCAGCAGTCCCCTCGGGACACAGGGTGGTACAGATACGCAGTATTTT	CASSPLGTQGGTDTQYF
TRBV9	TRBJ1-4	-	TGTGCCAGCAGCGTAGCGAGGGGCCTTAATGAAAAACTGTTTTTT	CASSVARGLNEKLFF
TRBV11-2	TRBJ2-7	-	TGTGCCAGCAGCTCAGGAGCGGAGCCTTTTTACGAGCAGTACTTC	CASSSGAEPFYEQYF
TRBV30	TRBJ2-2	TRBD2	TGTGCCGGGGGGGAGCTGTCCCTTTCCGGTACCGGGGAGCTGTTTTTT	CAGGELSLSGTGELFF
TRBV19	TRBJ2-3	-	TGTGCCAGTAGTAGGGGGGACATCTTGCCCCATACGCAGTATTTT	CASSRGDILPHTQYF
TRBV10-3	TRBJ2-5	TRBD1	TGTGCCATCAGTGTAATCCAGGGGGCTGGGGAGACCCAGTACTTC	CAISVIQGAGETQYF
TRBV6-5	TRBJ1-6	-	TGTGCCAGCTCCGCCACTACAGCCTATAATTCACCCCTCCACTTT	CASSATTAYNSPLHF